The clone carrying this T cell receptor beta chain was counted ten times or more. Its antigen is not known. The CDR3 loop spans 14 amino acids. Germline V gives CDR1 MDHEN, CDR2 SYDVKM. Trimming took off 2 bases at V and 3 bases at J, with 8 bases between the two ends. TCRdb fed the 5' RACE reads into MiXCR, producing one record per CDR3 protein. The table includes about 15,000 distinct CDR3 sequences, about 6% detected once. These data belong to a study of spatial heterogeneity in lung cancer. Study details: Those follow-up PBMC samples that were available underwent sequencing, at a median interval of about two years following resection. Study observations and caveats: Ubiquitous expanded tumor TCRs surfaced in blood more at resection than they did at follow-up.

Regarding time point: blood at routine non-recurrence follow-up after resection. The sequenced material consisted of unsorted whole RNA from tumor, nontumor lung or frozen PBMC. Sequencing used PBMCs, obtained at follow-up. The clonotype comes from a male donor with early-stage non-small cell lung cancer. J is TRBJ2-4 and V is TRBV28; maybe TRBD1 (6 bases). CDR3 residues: CASSLGQNKNIQYF. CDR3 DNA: TGTGCCAGCAGTTTAGGACAGAACAAAAACATTCAGTACTTC.